A selection of T cell receptor beta chains follows, all from one sample in a study of blood T cell repertoires in COVID-19. Only in-frame clones appear in the TCRdb table, and some are missing; sequencing was by immunoSEQ multiplex PCR. Among under 60,000 clones, about 85% were seen once, and the ten largest hold 10% to 13%. The sequenced material came from peripheral blood. The receptors were gathered from a human donor in a cohort sampled during active COVID-19. Both conserved end residues are part of each CDR3. The order of the fields is J gene, clone size, V gene, D gene, CDR3 DNA, CDR3 protein. D genes are given only for firm matches. Clone size is shown for a subset of rows, as once, few, many or a class of expanded clone.

>TRBJ2-1|.|TRBV6-5|.
TGTGCCAGCAGTTCCCAAAGCGCCCGGACTTACTATGAGCAGTTCTTC
CASSSQSARTYYEQFF
>TRBJ1-5|.|TRBV6-1|TRBD1
TGTGCCAGCAGTGACACAGGGGGCCTTTATAGCAATCAGCCCCAGCATTTT
CASSDTGGLYSNQPQHF
>TRBJ2-6|.|TRBV19|TRBD1
TGTGCCAGTACCGGACAGGCTTTCTCTGGGGCCAACGTCCTGACTTTC
CASTGQAFSGANVLTF
>TRBJ2-7|.|TRBV7-3|.
TGTGCCAGCAGCCTCCACCGGGACATAGAGCAGTACTTC
CASSLHRDIEQYF
>TRBJ2-7|.|TRBV19|.
TGTGCCAGTAGTATAGTATGGCAGAATCGTTTCAACGAGCAGTACTTC
CASSIVWQNRFNEQYF
>TRBJ1-2|.|TRBV7-9|TRBD1
TGTGCCAGCAGCGGCTGGGGGACAGACTATGGCTACACCTTC
CASSGWGTDYGYTF
>TRBJ2-5|.|TRBV9|.
TGTGCCAGCAGTGAACAACAAGAGACCCAGTACTTC
CASSEQQETQYF
>TRBJ1-2|.|TRBV28|.
TGTGCCAGCAGTTTTAGGACAGAGTACTATGGCTACACCTTC
CASSFRTEYYGYTF
>TRBJ1-1|.|TRBV24-1|.
TGTGCCACCAGTGATGCGGGGGAGACTGAAGCTTTCTTT
CATSDAGETEAFF
>TRBJ1-5|.|TRBV5-5|.
TGTGCCAGCAGCTTGGATGGCAGGGGAAATCAGCCCCAGCATTTT
CASSLDGRGNQPQHF
>TRBJ2-7|.|TRBV3-1/TRBV3-2|TRBD1
TGTGCCAGCAACCCGGGACAGGGGGGAGAGCAGTACTTC
CASNPGQGGEQYF
>TRBJ1-5|few|TRBV28|.
TGTGCCAGCCTGAAGGCGGGGGGCTCTTGGAGCAATCAGCCCCAGCATTTT
CASLKAGGSWSNQPQHF
>TRBJ2-1|.|TRBV12-3/TRBV12-4|.
TGTGCCAGCAGTGCGGACAGAGGTACTGAGCAGTTCTTC
CASSADRGTEQFF
>TRBJ2-7|.|TRBV4-2|TRBD2
TGTGCCAGCAGCCCAGTAGGACTAGCGGGAGATTTCTCCTACGAGCAGTACTTC
CASSPVGLAGDFSYEQYF
>TRBJ2-3|.|TRBV29-1|.
TGCAGCGTTGAAGGAGGGAGGGGGGTTGATACGCAGTATTTT
CSVEGGRGVDTQYF
>TRBJ2-7|.|TRBV3-1/TRBV3-2|TRBD1
TGTGCCAGCAGCCAAGGGACAGGGGACTACGAGCAGTACTTC
CASSQGTGDYEQYF
>TRBJ2-7|.|TRBV6-5|.
TGTGCCAGCAAGAATCTAGCGGACAGCTCCTACGAGCAGTACTTC
CASKNLADSSYEQYF
>TRBJ2-4|.|TRBV5-1|TRBD2
TGCGCCAGCAGCCCTATGTTCTTTAGCGGGAGGGCCGGGTTAGCCAAAAACATTCAGTACTTC
CASSPMFFSGRAGLAKNIQYF
>TRBJ1-6|once|TRBV3-1/TRBV3-2|TRBD1
TGTGCCAGCAGCCAAGGGGGGGCGACAGGGGTTAATTCACCCCTCCACTTT
CASSQGGATGVNSPLHF
>TRBJ2-5|.|TRBV9|TRBD1
TGTGCCAGCAGCGACGGGACAGGGGACGGAGAGACCCAGTACTTC
CASSDGTGDGETQYF
>TRBJ2-7|.|TRBV5-5|.
TGTGCCAGCAGCTTGGGGGTCAGGGGAAGCTCCTACGAGCAGTACTTC
CASSLGVRGSSYEQYF
>TRBJ2-7|.|TRBV19|TRBD1
TGTGCCAGTAGTATGGGGGGACAGGGGCGGTACGAGCAGTACTTC
CASSMGGQGRYEQYF
>TRBJ1-5|once|TRBV7-8|.
TGTGCCAGCAGCTTAGGCGGAGCGGGCAATCAGCCCCAGCATTTT
CASSLGGAGNQPQHF
>TRBJ2-5|.|TRBV5-1|TRBD2
TGCGCCAGCAGCTTGGCCCTAGCGGGAAACCAAGAGACCCAGTACTTC
CASSLALAGNQETQYF
>TRBJ1-1|.|TRBV4-3|.
TGCGCCAGCAGCCAAGATATGGGGGCCACTGAAGCTTTCTTT
CASSQDMGATEAFF
>TRBJ1-1|.|TRBV7-8|TRBD1
TGTGCCAGCAGCTCCCGGGACAGCCTGAACACTGAAGCTTTCTTT
CASSSRDSLNTEAFF
>TRBJ2-2|.|TRBV30|TRBD2
TGTGCCTGGAGGCCGGGACTACACACCGGGGAGCTGTTTTTT
CAWRPGLHTGELFF
>TRBJ1-5|.|TRBV21-1|.
TGTGCCAGCAGCACCTCGACAGGGGGCGCCCACATTGATAGCAATCAGCCCCAGCATTTT
CASSTSTGGAHIDSNQPQHF
>TRBJ2-3|few|TRBV5-4|.
TGTGCCAGCAGCTTTGCAGGCAGGGTGCAGTATTTT
CASSFAGRVQYF
>TRBJ1-2|.|TRBV9|.
TGTGCCAGCAGCCTAAAGGGGGAGACGTATGCCTTC
CASSLKGETYAF
>TRBJ2-5|.|TRBV7-2|.
TGTGCCAGCAGCTTAGCGGCAGGTTTAGAGACCCAGTACTTC
CASSLAAGLETQYF
>TRBJ2-5|few|TRBV4-2|.
TGTGCCAGCAGCCAAGATAAAGAGACCCAGTACTTC
CASSQDKETQYF
>TRBJ1-1|.|TRBV5-1|.
TGCGCCAGCAGCTTTGGCAGGGTCGACACTGAAGCTTTCTTT
CASSFGRVDTEAFF
>TRBJ1-6|.|TRBV6-6|.
TGTTTAACAGGCCACTCCTATAATTCACCCCTCCACTTT
CLTGHSYNSPLHF
>TRBJ2-7|.|TRBV27|TRBD2
TGTGCCAGCAGTCCGGGGGGACCAACGGGTATCTTCGAGCAGTACTTC
CASSPGGPTGIFEQYF
>TRBJ2-2|.|TRBV5-1|TRBD2
TGCGCCAGCACCCGACTAGCGGGAGACACCGGGGAGCTGTTTTTT
CASTRLAGDTGELFF
>TRBJ2-3|.|TRBV28|TRBD2
TGTGCCAGCAGTTCTCTCGGGGCTAGCGGGGGAACGCAGTATTTT
CASSSLGASGGTQYF
>TRBJ1-2|few|TRBV6-5|TRBD1
TGTGCCAGCAGTTACCTACAGGGGTTGGGTGGCTACACCTTC
CASSYLQGLGGYTF
>TRBJ2-3|.|TRBV6-1|TRBD2
TGTGCCAGCAGTGGGGACAGATTCCTAGCGGGGTCCACAGATACGCAGTATTTT
CASSGDRFLAGSTDTQYF
>TRBJ2-5|.|TRBV10-1|TRBD2
TGCGCCAGCAGCCCGGCGGGAGTGCAAGAGACCCAGTACTTC
CASSPAGVQETQYF